This entry features one T cell receptor (beta chain) sequence. These data are taken from a study of blood T cell repertoires in COVID-19. Study as a whole: Sites across the United States, Italy and Spain contributed samples from acute and convalescent COVID-19. Sources were T cells, B-cell-depleted T cells, or PBMCs; the material itself was cDNA or gDNA.

In the source study's methods: Counts of nucleated cells, estimated from reference gene primer amplification, were obtained. Libraries were prepared by immunoSEQ multiplex PCR; TCRdb keeps only in-frame clonotypes and omits some of them. V and J calls and clone size come straight from that table; D and trimming were deduced from the DNA. The table shows 50,000 to 65,000 clones, with 85% to 90% occurring only once. The sample taken for sequencing was peripheral blood. This clonotype was obtained from a man aged 50 to 59 with active COVID-19.

CDR3 loop: CSVEGRIGELFF. CDR3 in DNA: TGCAGCGTTGAAGGGAGGATCGGGGAGCTGTTTTTT. The chain joins TRBV29-1 to TRBJ2-2, with D perhaps TRBD2 (5 bases). The CDR3 has 12 residues. Trimming took off 1 base at V and 7 bases at J, with 7 bases between the two ends. Germline V gene sequence: CDR1 SQVTM, CDR2 ANQGSEA.